This T cell receptor beta chain was sequenced for a study of regulatory T cells in long-lasting Graves disease (dated by TCRdb to the early 2020s). Describing the broader study: Persistent Graves' disease was defined as antithyroid drug treatment for over 5 years with persistently positive TSH receptor autoantibodies. In the clinical cohort, patients with persistent Graves' disease had used antithyroid drugs for an average of approximately eleven years. A total of approximately 35 samples underwent TCR sequencing: about 13 from persistent and roughly 20 from newly diagnosed Graves' disease patients. The study was registered as a clinical trial and conducted in China. Peripheral blood TCR sequencing and RNA sequencing compared persistent Graves' disease patients with newly diagnosed Graves' disease patients. Study-wide conclusions, independent of this receptor: The study examined only peripheral blood because the primary lesion, thyroid tissue, could not be accessed. The authors noted that the small sample size was a limitation that may lower accuracy. More public clonotypes were shared among persistent patients (under 3,000) than among newly diagnosed patients (just under 1,000). Compared with newly diagnosed patients, patients with persistent Graves' disease had lower TCR Shannon entropy and fewer highly expanded clones, which suggests clonal expansion. Sequencing and analysis were limited to the TCR beta chain. TRBV28, TRBJ1-2 and TRBJ2-5 were preferentially used in persistent disease, while TRBV20-1 and TRBJ2-1 were favored in newly diagnosed disease.

Preparation of the library involved multiplex PCR. The listed sequencing device is Illumina HiSeq 4000. CDR3 regions were amplified by Arm-PCR with iRepertoire HTBI primers to construct TCR beta libraries. Gel purification was performed on PCR products prior to sequencing. From the authors' description of their analysis: Gene usage analysis of CDR3 amino acid clonotypes used the approximately 62 TRBV and approximately 13 TRBJ segments found across samples. Filtered high-quality paired reads were merged into contigs using COPE and FqMerger. Contigs were aligned with BLAST to IMGT TRBV, TRBD and TRBJ reference genes, and CDR3 was defined per IMGT. Highly expanded clones were defined as clonotypes with a frequency above 0.1%. Shannon entropy was used to measure repertoire diversity, and the Gini coefficient was used to measure V-J evenness. Public clonotypes were defined as clonotypes shared by more than one individual. Through fastp at Q25 and MiXCR, TCRdb rebuilt clones from the public reads, retaining in-frame beta chains. Each CDR3 protein gets just one entry, which takes the most common genes and DNA from the rows behind it. TCRdb, not the original authors, processed these V and J calls. Here the sample has 400,000 to 500,000 distinct CDR3 sequences; around 21% occur a single time. The ten largest clonotypes hold 6.5% to 8% of the sample.

The meaning of the sample's time point label: persistent/refractory GD, antithyroid drugs over 5 years with positive TRAb. For both TCR sequencing and RNA sequencing, RNA was extracted from PBMCs using TRIzol. Graves' disease was diagnosed according to American Thyroid Association guidelines. Patients were recruited from an endocrinology department in Xi'an, China. Each patient gave about 10 milliliters of peripheral blood, collected in an EDTA anticoagulant tube. Ficoll Paque Plus density gradient separation was used to isolate PBMCs, and no additional T cell sorting was done. An Agilent 2100 Bioanalyzer and agarose gel were used to assess RNA quality, and a NanoDrop 2000 was used to measure RNA concentration. This clonotype has just a few counts. The antigen it binds to is not known. No clone much larger than this one lies a single base away; base qualities are absent. V loses 2 bases of germline sequence and J loses 4 bases, and the interval between the two ends is 9 bases. Looking up the germline V gene yields CDR1 MNHEY and CDR2 SVGEGT. From the cysteine through the phenylalanine, the CDR3 covers 13 amino acids. Of all the DNA, just the CDR3 is kept, 39 bases in frame from base 1.

Sample: peripheral blood mononuclear cells (PBMCs), taken when the disease was refractory, from a patient treated with antithyroid drugs. The TCR was taken from a female donor with Graves disease. The chain employs TRBV6-2 or TRBV6-3 and TRBJ2-7; a tentative D match to TRBD2 spans 5 bases. At the DNA level, the sequence is TGTGCCAGCAGTTACACACTAGGGTACGAGCAGTACTTC. Its translation reads: CASSYTLGYEQYF.